This T cell receptor (beta chain) was documented in a study of shared clonotypes between healthy human individuals. Study-wide background: The composition of the donors was a couple of women and three men aged 18 to 49.

Study-wide results and limits: Blood was the sole source, and tissue repertoires probably differ.

The V gene's germline CDR1 is SGHVS and CDR2 FNYEAQ. The CDR3 runs to 13 residues. Trimming left V 3 bases short and J 7 bases short, with 10 bases between. Under the authors' procedure: Junction-only sequences produced by ImmunoSEQ had no quality scores, so filtering differed. Clones were sequenced by immunoSEQ multiplex PCR, and TCRdb holds only the in-frame ones, with some missing. V and J calls and clone size are as listed in that table; D and trimming were resolved from the DNA. This sample has around 500,000 clones, with approximately 78% found just once. As concerns this clone: As yet, its antigen is unknown.

Genomic DNA of unsorted samples came from roughly 90 million PBMCs. The chain has TRBV7-6 and TRBJ2-1, with D possibly being TRBD1 (6 bases). The receptor comes from a woman aged 35 to 49 in good health. Some clones in this sample may be carry-over from other donors' samples. Sequences were obtained from PBMCs. The CDR3 loop is CASSFRGRNEQFF. The CDR3 DNA is TGTGCCAGCAGCTTCAGGGGCAGGAATGAGCAGTTCTTC.